Sequencing of this T cell receptor beta chain was carried out in a study of blood T cell repertoires in COVID-19. Overall study: T cells, B-cell-depleted T cells, or PBMCs provided the cDNA or gDNA that served as material.

The CDR3 length is 15 residues. The V gene lost 2 bases and the J gene lost 0 bases, with 10 bases spanning the gap. Germline assignment: CDR1 SGHAT and CDR2 FQNNGV. The assay was immunoSEQ multiplex PCR, and TCRdb's table has in-frame clones only and misses some. The data hold approximately 390,000 clones, with around 87% observed a single time. This clonotype originated in a woman aged 60-70 years with COVID-19, enrolled during active disease. The specimen was peripheral blood. The chain couples TRBV11-2 to TRBJ1-2; the D gene is possibly TRBD1 (6 bases). The CDR3 reads CASSLSRGTNYGYTF. The CDR3 region has the DNA TGTGCCAGCAGCTTAAGCAGGGGAACTAACTATGGCTACACCTTC. Variable domain in full (rest from reference TRBV11-2 and TRBJ1-2): EAGVAQSPRYKIIEKRQSVAFWCNPISGHATLYWYQQILGQGPKLLIQFQNNGVVDDSQLPKDRFSAERLKGVDSTLKIQPAKLEDSAVYLCASSLSRGTNYGYTFGSGTRLTVV.